This passage covers 2 T cell receptor beta chains from one sample sequenced in a study of blood T cell repertoires in COVID-19 (dated by TCRdb to about 2020). Library prep was done by the immunoSEQ multiplex PCR assay. The table comes from immuneACCESS by way of TCRdb, which keeps in-frame sequences with V and J called. Part of the clones is missing from these tables; in studies checked, under half for an unresolved V gene and the rest for unknown reasons. The sample table lists around 210,000 clones, roughly 90% of them with a count of one. The top ten constitute around 8% of the sample. The sequenced sample was PBMCs or T cells enriched from blood (not recorded which). These TCRs come from a woman aged 18-29 years who had recovered from COVID-19.

The V and J genes are TRBV30 and TRBJ2-2, with a tentative D call TRBD2 (5 bases). CDR3 length equals 13 residues. The germline V and J ends were trimmed by 3 bases and 4 bases, with 9 bases remaining between them. Germline CDR1 is GTSNPN and CDR2 is SVGIG (reference sequence). CDR3 nucleotides: TGTGCCTGGAGGAGCGGATCCACCGGGGAGCTGTTTTTT. As protein: CAWRSGSTGELFF.

This chain connects TRBV4-1 to TRBJ1-2; 7 bases map to TRBD1. The junction had 16 bases not matched to a gene; V was cut back by 5 bases and J by 1 base. Germline lookup yields CDR1 MGHRA and CDR2 YSYEKL. The CDR3 sequence is 18 residues long. The CDR3, as DNA: TGCGCCAGCAGCACTCCTCGCCGGGACAGAGACCTTAACTATGGCTACACCTTC. Translated: CASSTPRRDRDLNYGYTF.